This T cell receptor beta chain was identified in a study of blood T cell repertoires in COVID-19. The CDR3 totals 14 residues. Per germline, CDR1 MDHEN and CDR2 SYDVKM. Trimming cost V 6 bases and J 6 bases, with 16 bases left between them. Profiling relied on immunoSEQ multiplex PCR, and the TCRdb table lists in-frame clones only, not all of them. The data show around 190,000 clones, around 76% seen once. The sequencing sample was made of peripheral blood. The genes are TRBV28 and TRBJ2-3; D might be TRBD1 (6 bases). The TCR originated in a woman aged 55-70 years with COVID-19, enrolled during active disease. As DNA, the CDR3 is TGTGCCAGCAGCCCAGGGGACCAAGGGGATACGCAGTATTTT. This encodes CASSPGDQGDTQYF.